These 22 T cell receptor beta chains were all obtained from the same sample, sequenced in a study of cytomegalovirus exposure and HLA in healthy donors. With 60 Vbeta and 13 Jbeta primers, the PCR was carried out. The method was immunoSEQ multiplex PCR; TCRdb's version includes in-frame clones alone and lacks a portion of them. In the table there are about 94,000 clones, 50% to 80% of which are singletons. The sequenced sample was PBMCs. These receptors originate from a man younger than 40 in good health and CMV-seronegative.

This chain joins TRBV19 and TRBJ1-1; D possibly corresponds to TRBD1 (5 bases). CDR1 LNHDA and CDR2 SQIVND come from the germline V gene (reference sequence). The V end lost 5 bases, the J end lost 4 bases, and 14 bases lay between the germline ends. The CDR3 length is 14 residues. CDR3 in amino acids: CASSFGAGVTEAFF. In DNA, the CDR3 is TGTGCCAGTAGTTTTGGGGCGGGAGTCACTGAAGCTTTCTTT.

The V call is TRBV13, the J call TRBJ2-1; D possibly corresponds to TRBD2 (6 bases). The CDR3 is made up of 15 amino acids. Germline V gene sequence: CDR1 PRHDT, CDR2 FYEKMQ (reference sequence). The V end was cut by 5 bases, the J end by 6 bases, with 17 bases between. The CDR3 is CASSPYSTRLNEQFF. In DNA form, the CDR3 reads TGTGCCAGCAGCCCATACTCGACTAGGCTCAATGAGCAGTTCTTC.

The chain uses TRBV4-2 and TRBJ2-7; tentatively, D is TRBD2 (6 bases). Germline CDR1 is LGHNA and CDR2 is YNFKEQ. The CDR3 is 15 amino acids. The germline V and J ends were trimmed by 2 bases and 4 bases, with 15 bases remaining between them. CDR3 coding DNA: TGTGCCAGCAGCCAATCTCAAGCGGGCAGATACGAGCAGTACTTC. It codes for CASSQSQAGRYEQYF.

J is TRBJ2-6 and V is TRBV19; D not resolved. V lost 2 bases to trimming and J lost 0 bases, with 11 bases between them. CDR3 length equals 17 residues. Germline V gene data show CDR1 as LNHDA and CDR2 as SQIVND (reference sequence). The CDR3 protein is CASSISRRASGANVLTF. For the CDR3, the DNA is TGTGCCAGTAGTATATCCAGGCGAGCCTCTGGGGCCAACGTCCTGACTTTC.

The genes are TRBV28 and TRBJ2-5, with D hard to call. The length of the CDR3 is 14 residues. The germline gives CDR1 MDHEN, CDR2 SYDVKM. V was pared by 2 bases and J by 7 bases, with 14 bases between. CDR3 coding DNA: TGTGCCAGCAGTTTACAGGCCTTGGGTGGGACCCAGTACTTC. It is translated as CASSLQALGGTQYF.

CDR3 DNA: TGTGCCAGCAGCTTAGTTGGGGAGACCGGGGAGCTGTTTTTT. This encodes CASSLVGETGELFF. The V and J genes are TRBV7-6 and TRBJ2-2; D is possibly TRBD2 (5 bases). Germline assignment: CDR1 SGHVS and CDR2 FNYEAQ. The CDR3 has 14 residues. V lost 1 base, J lost 5 bases, and 8 bases lay in between.

Details on this clone: This same CDR3 is encoded by further DNA sequences in the sample. The DNA of the CDR3 is TGTGCCAGCAGCTTAGGAAACGGCTACGAGCAGTACTTC. The encoded protein is CASSLGNGYEQYF. The chain joins TRBV11-2 to TRBJ2-7; D is undetermined. The germline V and J ends were trimmed by 1 base and 3 bases, with 7 bases remaining between them. Germline CDR1 reads SGHAT; CDR2 reads FQNNGV. CDR3 length equals 13 residues.

The chain recombines TRBV29-1 with TRBJ2-7, with 8 bases aligning to TRBD1. Germline V CDR1 and CDR2: SQVTM, ANQGSEA. This CDR3 spans 12 amino acids. The junction had 5 bases not matched to a gene; V was cut back by 7 bases and J by 3 bases. Written as DNA, the CDR3 is TGCAGCGGTACCGGGACAGGCTACGAGCAGTACTTC. Amino acids: CSGTGTGYEQYF.

This rearrangement joins TRBV5-5 to TRBJ1-2, with D hard to call. The germline CDR1 and CDR2 sequences are SGHKS and YYEKEE (reference sequence). Trimming took off 4 bases at V and 2 bases at J, with 15 bases between the two ends. The CDR3 length is 15 residues. In nucleotides, the CDR3 is TGTGCCAGCAGCCCATGGTCCCAGAACAACTATGGCTACACCTTC. Protein sequence: CASSPWSQNNYGYTF.

The chain is built from TRBV6-1 and TRBJ1-5; no clear D. The CDR3 sequence is 13 residues long. Trimming stripped 1 base from V and 1 base from J, with 2 bases between. Germline lookup yields CDR1 MNHNS and CDR2 SASEGT. The CDR3 spells CASSEVSNQPQHF. CDR3 sequence (DNA): TGTGCCAGCAGTGAAGTAAGCAATCAGCCCCAGCATTTT.

The chain carries TRBV2 and TRBJ2-1; no reliable D call. The CDR3 length is 11 residues. V lost 7 bases and J lost 8, with 9 bases in between. The V gene's germline CDR1 is SNHLY and CDR2 FYNNEI. The CDR3 DNA reads as TGTGCCAGCACGCGAGTGGATGAGCAGTTCTTC. Translation: CASTRVDEQFF.

The genes are TRBV9 and TRBJ2-1; weak D call: TRBD2 (6 bases). Germline V gene data show CDR1 as SGDLS and CDR2 as YYNGEE. Trimming left V 4 bases short and J 0 bases short, with 14 bases between. The CDR3 has 16 residues. CDR3 residues: CASSIRLGSSYNEQFF. CDR3 in DNA: TGTGCCAGCAGCATTAGACTAGGAAGCTCCTACAATGAGCAGTTCTTC.

This chain links TRBV30 with TRBJ2-7; 11 nucleotides line up with TRBD2. CDR3 length: 17 residues. In germline, CDR1 is GTSNPN, CDR2 SVGIG (reference sequence). The junction had 13 bases not matched to a gene; V was cut back by 6 bases and J by 0 bases. The CDR3 loop reads CACLKGLTSGSSYEQYF. The CDR3 DNA follows: TGTGCCTGCTTGAAGGGGCTTACTAGCGGGAGCTCCTACGAGCAGTACTTC. The full variable domain, with the rest looked up from reference TRBV30 and TRBJ2-7, is SQTIHQWPATLVQPVGSPLSLECTVEGTSNPNLYWYRQAAGRGLQLLFYSVGIGQISSEVPQNLSASRPQDRQFILSSKKLLLSDSGFYLCACLKGLTSGSSYEQYFGPGTRLTVT.

CDR3 bases: TGTGCCAGCAGCTTGATAGGGGCGAACACTGAAGCTTTCTTT. Amino acids: CASSLIGANTEAFF. The chain recombines TRBV7-3 with TRBJ1-1; D is possibly TRBD1 (5 bases). The CDR3 sequence is 14 residues long. V lost 3 bases to trimming and J lost 1 base, with 9 bases between them. Germline CDR1 SGHTA, CDR2 FQGTGA.

The chain uses TRBV5-4 and TRBJ2-7, with TRBD2 matching over 8 bases. Germline V gene data show CDR1 as SGHNT and CDR2 as YYREEE (reference sequence). V was clipped by 1 base and J by 5 bases; unmatched bases: 5. The CDR3 is 14 residues long. DNA of the CDR3: TGTGCCAGCAGCTTGTTGGGACTAGATAACGAGCAGTACTTC. It specifies CASSLLGLDNEQYF.

The V and J genes are TRBV2 and TRBJ1-1; no clear D. Germline V gene sequence: CDR1 SNHLY, CDR2 FYNNEI. V gave up 4 bases and J gave up 11 bases, with 11 bases separating them. The CDR3 is 11 amino acids. DNA for the CDR3: TGTGCCAGCAGTGCGAGGGCCCTGGCTTTCTTT. Translation: CASSARALAFF.

This chain links TRBV5-1 with TRBJ2-5, with a tentative D call TRBD2 (6 bases). The germline V gene has CDR1 SGHRS and CDR2 YFSETQ. The CDR3 is made up of 17 amino acids. With 0 bases removed from V and 2 bases from J, the gap between germline ends came to 17 bases. CDR3 sequence: CASSLGLVRGLQETQYF. In nucleotides, the CDR3 is TGCGCCAGCAGCTTGGGGCTGGTTAGGGGACTTCAAGAGACCCAGTACTTC.

This clone came up a few times. V and J are TRBV19 and TRBJ2-1; 8 bases map to TRBD2. The CDR3 is made up of 14 amino acids. Germline values: CDR1 LNHDA, CDR2 SQIVND (reference sequence). Trimming at V came to 8 bases and at J to 4 bases, leaving 7 bases not matched to a gene. CDR3 loop: CASSKRETYNEQFF. The DNA for the CDR3 is TGTGCCAGTTCTAAGCGGGAGACTTACAATGAGCAGTTCTTC.

The chain combines TRBV28 with TRBJ1-2, with no clear D. Germline CDR1 reads MDHEN; CDR2 reads SYDVKM. V shed 0 bases and J shed 8 bases, with 7 bases lying between them. The CDR3 has 12 residues. Here the CDR3 DNA reads TGTGCCAGCAGTTTATGGATGCGGGGCTACACCTTC. This gives the protein CASSLWMRGYTF.

The chain combines TRBV7-9 with TRBJ1-1; TRBD1 agrees at 8 bases. Germline CDR1 and CDR2: SEHNR and FQNEAQ (reference sequence). The ends lost 3 bases at V and 8 bases at J; junction bases unmatched: 2. This CDR3 has 12 residues. CDR3 region: CASSLDRVEAFF. In DNA, the CDR3 is TGTGCCAGCAGCTTGGACAGGGTGGAAGCTTTCTTT.

This clone was observed a few times. This chain joins TRBV29-1 and TRBJ2-1, with 12 bases lining up with TRBD2. Losses at the gene ends were 5 bases for V and 7 bases for J; bases not matched to a gene: 12. Germline loops: CDR1 SQVTM, CDR2 ANQGSEA. The CDR3 extends over 16 amino acids. The CDR3 sequence: CSVQFLAGGPVNEQFF. The CDR3 region has the DNA TGCAGCGTTCAGTTCCTAGCGGGAGGGCCGGTGAATGAGCAGTTCTTC.

The chain has TRBV5-5 and TRBJ2-2, with 9 bases identical to TRBD2. The CDR3 covers 17 residues. Germline lookup yields CDR1 SGHKS and CDR2 YYEKEE (reference sequence). J was trimmed by 1 base and V by 4 bases; bases with no gene match: 8. CDR3 loop: CASSMLTSGMNTGELFF. Written as DNA, the CDR3 is TGTGCCAGCAGCATGCTGACTAGCGGAATGAACACCGGGGAGCTGTTTTTT.